This T cell receptor (beta chain) emerged from a study of cytomegalovirus exposure and HLA in healthy donors. Study results and caveats: Later on, a genetic analysis was performed. It linked a missense variant in DCLRE1C with V- and J-gene trimming of TCR beta.

The CDR3 sequence is 16 residues long. Germline values: CDR1 MNHNY, CDR2 SVGAGI (reference sequence). The V gene end was trimmed by 6 bases and the J gene end by 4 bases; junction bases not matched to a gene: 12. Notes on this clone: Antigen specificity is unknown.

PCR employed 60 Vbeta and 13 Jbeta primers. The protocol was immunoSEQ multiplex PCR, while the TCRdb copy is restricted to in-frame clones and leaves out a portion. The sample includes roughly 140,000 clones, about 64% of them seen just once. This chain links TRBV6-6 with TRBJ2-5, with 9 bases matching TRBD1. The sequenced material came from PBMCs. This TCR came from a man aged 60 to 69 in good health and CMV-seronegative. The CDR3 loop is CASRERDRVSGETQYF. The CDR3 nucleotides are TGTGCCAGCAGGGAGCGGGACAGGGTATCGGGAGAGACCCAGTACTTC.